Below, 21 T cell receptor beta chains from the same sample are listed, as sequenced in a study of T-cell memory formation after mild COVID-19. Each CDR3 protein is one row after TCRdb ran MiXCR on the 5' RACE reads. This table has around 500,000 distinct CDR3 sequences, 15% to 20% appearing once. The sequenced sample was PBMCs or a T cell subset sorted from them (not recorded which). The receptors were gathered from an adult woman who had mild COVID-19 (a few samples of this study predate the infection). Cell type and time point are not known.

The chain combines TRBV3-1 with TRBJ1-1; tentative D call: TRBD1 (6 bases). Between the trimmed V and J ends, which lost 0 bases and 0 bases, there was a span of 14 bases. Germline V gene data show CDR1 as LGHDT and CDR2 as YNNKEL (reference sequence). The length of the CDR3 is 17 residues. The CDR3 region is CASSQEKGGGLNTEAFF. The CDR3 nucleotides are TGTGCCAGCAGCCAAGAAAAAGGGGGGGGACTGAACACTGAAGCTTTCTTT.

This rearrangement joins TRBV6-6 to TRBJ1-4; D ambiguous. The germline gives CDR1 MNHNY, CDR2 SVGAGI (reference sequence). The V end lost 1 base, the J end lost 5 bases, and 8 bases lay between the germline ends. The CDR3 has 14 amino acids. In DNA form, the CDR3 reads TGTGCCAGCAGTTACTGGGGTAGGAATGAAAAACTGTTTTTT. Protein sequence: CASSYWGRNEKLFF.

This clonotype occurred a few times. CDR3 DNA sequence: TGTGCCAGCAGAACGGACAGGGTTGGAAACACCATATATTTT. Translating gives CASRTDRVGNTIYF. This chain uses TRBV6-5 with TRBJ1-3; 8 bases align to TRBD1. The CDR3 has 14 residues. Germline V lookup: CDR1 MNHEY, CDR2 SVGAGI. V was pared by 6 bases and J by 3 bases, with 4 bases of the junction left unmatched.

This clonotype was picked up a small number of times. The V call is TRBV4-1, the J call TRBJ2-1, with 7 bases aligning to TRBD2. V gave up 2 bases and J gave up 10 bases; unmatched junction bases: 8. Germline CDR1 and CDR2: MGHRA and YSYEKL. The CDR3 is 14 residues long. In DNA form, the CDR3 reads TGCGCCAGCAGCCAAACAGGAGGGAGGGGCGAGCAGTTCTTC. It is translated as CASSQTGGRGEQFF.

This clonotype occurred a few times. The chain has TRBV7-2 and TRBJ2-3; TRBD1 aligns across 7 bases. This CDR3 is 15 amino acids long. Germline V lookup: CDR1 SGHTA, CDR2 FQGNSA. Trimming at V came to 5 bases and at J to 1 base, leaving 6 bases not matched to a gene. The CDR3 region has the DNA TGTGCCAGCAGCCAACAGGGGTACGGCACAGATACGCAGTATTTT. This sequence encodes CASSQQGYGTDTQYF.

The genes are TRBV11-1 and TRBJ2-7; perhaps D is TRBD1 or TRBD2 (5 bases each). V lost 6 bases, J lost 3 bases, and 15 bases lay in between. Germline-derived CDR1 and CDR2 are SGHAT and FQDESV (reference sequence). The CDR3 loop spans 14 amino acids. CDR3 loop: CASRAGTQLYEQYF. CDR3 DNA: TGTGCCAGCAGGGCCGGGACGCAACTCTACGAGCAGTACTTC.

The CDR3 reads CSARVIGTGNNQPQHF. As DNA, the CDR3 is TGCAGTGCTAGAGTTATTGGGACAGGCAACAATCAGCCCCAGCATTTT. The genes are TRBV20-1 and TRBJ1-5, with 8 nucleotides matching TRBD1. The CDR3 length is 16 residues. Germline assignment: CDR1 DFQATT and CDR2 SNEGSKA (reference sequence). After removal of 1 base from V and 3 bases from J, the junction contained 8 bases not matched to a gene.

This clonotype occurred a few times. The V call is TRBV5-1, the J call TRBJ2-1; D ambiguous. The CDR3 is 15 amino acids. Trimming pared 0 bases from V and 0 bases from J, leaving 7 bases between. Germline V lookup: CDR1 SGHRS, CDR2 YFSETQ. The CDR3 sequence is CASSLDQSSYNEQFF. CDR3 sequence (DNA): TGCGCCAGCAGCTTGGACCAGAGCTCCTACAATGAGCAGTTCTTC. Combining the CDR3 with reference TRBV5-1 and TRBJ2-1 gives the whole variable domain KAGVTQTPRYLIKTRGQQVTLSCSPISGHRSVSWYQQTPGQGLQFLFEYFSETQRNKGNFPGRFSGRQFSNSRSEMNVSTLELGDSALYLCASSLDQSSYNEQFFGPGTRLTVL.

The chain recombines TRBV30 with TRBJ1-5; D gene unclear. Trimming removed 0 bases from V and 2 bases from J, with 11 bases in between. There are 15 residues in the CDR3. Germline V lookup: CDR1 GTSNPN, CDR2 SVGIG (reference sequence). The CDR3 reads CAWSVNTGGNQPQHF. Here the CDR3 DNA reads TGTGCCTGGAGTGTAAACACCGGGGGCAATCAGCCCCAGCATTTT.

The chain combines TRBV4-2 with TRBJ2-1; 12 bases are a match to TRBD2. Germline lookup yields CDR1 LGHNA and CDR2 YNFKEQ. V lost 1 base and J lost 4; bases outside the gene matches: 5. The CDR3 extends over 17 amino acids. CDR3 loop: CASSQVLTSGGYNEQFF. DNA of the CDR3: TGTGCCAGCAGCCAAGTTCTCACTAGCGGGGGGTACAATGAGCAGTTCTTC.

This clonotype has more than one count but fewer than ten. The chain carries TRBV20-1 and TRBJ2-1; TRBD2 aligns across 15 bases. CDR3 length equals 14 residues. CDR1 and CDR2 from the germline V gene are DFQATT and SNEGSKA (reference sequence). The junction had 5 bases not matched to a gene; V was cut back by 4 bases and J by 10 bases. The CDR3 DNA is TGCAGTGCTAATCAAGGGACTAGCGGGGGGGAGCAGTTCTTC. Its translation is CSANQGTSGGEQFF.

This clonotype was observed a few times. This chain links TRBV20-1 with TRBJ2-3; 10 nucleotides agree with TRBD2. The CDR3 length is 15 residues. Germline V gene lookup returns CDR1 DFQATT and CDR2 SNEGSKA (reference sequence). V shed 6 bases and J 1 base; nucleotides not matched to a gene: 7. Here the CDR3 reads CSAPSAGGGTDTQYF. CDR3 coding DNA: TGCAGTGCCCCTTCAGCGGGAGGGGGCACAGATACGCAGTATTTT.

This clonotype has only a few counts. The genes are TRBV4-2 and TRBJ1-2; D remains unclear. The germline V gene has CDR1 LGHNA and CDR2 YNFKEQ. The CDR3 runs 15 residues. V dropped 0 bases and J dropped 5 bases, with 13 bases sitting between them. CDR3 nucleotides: TGTGCCAGCAGCCAAGATCTTGAACAGACGTATGGCTACACCTTC. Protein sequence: CASSQDLEQTYGYTF.

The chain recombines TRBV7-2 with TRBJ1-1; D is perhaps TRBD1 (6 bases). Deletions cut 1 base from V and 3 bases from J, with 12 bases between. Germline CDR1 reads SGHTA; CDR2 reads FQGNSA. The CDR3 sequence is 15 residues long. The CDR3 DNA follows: TGTGCCAGCAGCTTAGTTAGGGGGGCCGACACTGAAGCTTTCTTT. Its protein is CASSLVRGADTEAFF. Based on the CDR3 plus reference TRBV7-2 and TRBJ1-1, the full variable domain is GAGVSQSPSNKVTEKGKDVELRCDPISGHTALYWYRQSLGQGLEFLIYFQGNSAPDKSGLPSDRFSAERTGGSVSTLTIQRTQQEDSAVYLCASSLVRGADTEAFFGQGTRLTVV.

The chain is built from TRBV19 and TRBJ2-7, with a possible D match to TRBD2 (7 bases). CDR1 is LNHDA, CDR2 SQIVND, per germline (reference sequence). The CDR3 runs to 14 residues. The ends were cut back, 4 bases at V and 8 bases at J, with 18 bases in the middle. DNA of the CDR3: TGTGCCAGTAGTACGCAGGCGGCGGGGGCCAAGCAGTACTTC. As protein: CASSTQAAGAKQYF.

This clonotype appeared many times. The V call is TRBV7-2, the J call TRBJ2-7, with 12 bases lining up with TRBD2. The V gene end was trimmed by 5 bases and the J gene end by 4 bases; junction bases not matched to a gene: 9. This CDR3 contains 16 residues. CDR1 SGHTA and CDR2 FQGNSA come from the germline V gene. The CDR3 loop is CASSQQGTSGLYEQYF. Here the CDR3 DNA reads TGTGCCAGCAGCCAACAAGGGACTAGCGGGTTGTACGAGCAGTACTTC.

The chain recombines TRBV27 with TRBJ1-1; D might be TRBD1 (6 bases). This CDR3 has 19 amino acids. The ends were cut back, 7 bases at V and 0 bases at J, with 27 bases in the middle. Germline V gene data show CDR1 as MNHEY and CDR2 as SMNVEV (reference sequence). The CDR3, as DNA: TGTGCCAGCATCCCTGACGCCCGGACAGTCACAAGACTGAACACTGAAGCTTTCTTT. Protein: CASIPDARTVTRLNTEAFF.

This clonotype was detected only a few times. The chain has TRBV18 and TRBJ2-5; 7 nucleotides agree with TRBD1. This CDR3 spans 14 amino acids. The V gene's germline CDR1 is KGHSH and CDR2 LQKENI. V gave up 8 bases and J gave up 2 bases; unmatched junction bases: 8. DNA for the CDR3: TGTGCCAGCGCACGGACAGGAGGACAAGAGACCCAGTACTTC. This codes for CASARTGGQETQYF.

The CDR3 DNA is TGCGCCAGCAGCCCCGACAGGGATCAAGGCTACACCTTC. Residues: CASSPDRDQGYTF. This chain connects TRBV5-1 to TRBJ1-2; the match to TRBD1 covers 7 bases. From germline, CDR1 is SGHRS and CDR2 YFSETQ. The CDR3 sequence is 13 residues long. With 4 bases clipped from V and 8 bases from J, the junction kept 8 bases outside the gene matches.

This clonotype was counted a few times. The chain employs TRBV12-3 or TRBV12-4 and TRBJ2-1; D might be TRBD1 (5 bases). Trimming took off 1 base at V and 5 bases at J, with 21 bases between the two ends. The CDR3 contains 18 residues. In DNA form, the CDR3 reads TGTGCCAGCAGTTTAGGGGGTACAGGCCGGCTATGGGACAATGAGCAGTTCTTC. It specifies CASSLGGTGRLWDNEQFF.

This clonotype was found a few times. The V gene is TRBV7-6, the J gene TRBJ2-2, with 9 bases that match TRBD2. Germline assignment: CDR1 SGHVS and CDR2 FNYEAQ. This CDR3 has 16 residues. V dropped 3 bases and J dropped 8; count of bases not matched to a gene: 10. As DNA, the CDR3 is TGTGCCAGCAGCTTCTCGACTAGCGGCGTGAGGGGGGAGCTGTTTTTT. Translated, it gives CASSFSTSGVRGELFF.